The T cell receptor (beta chain) described here comes from a study of shared clonotypes between healthy human individuals. Germline V gene sequence: CDR1 SGHAT, CDR2 FQNNGV. V was clipped by 1 base and J by 8 bases; unmatched bases: 8. There are 16 residues in the CDR3. Template for every sorted-subset replicate PCR totaled approximately 0.2 ug DNA, 30,000 to 35,000 T cell genomes. Sequencing used immunoSEQ multiplex PCR; TCRdb keeps in-frame clones, though not all of them. The data contain roughly 2.2 million clones, 85% to 95% of them seen just once; the ten biggest clones take up about 0.36%. The genes are TRBV11-2 and TRBJ2-3; 11 nucleotides agree with TRBD2. The specimen sequenced was naive CD4+ T cells from PBMCs. Sample subset: CD45RA+ positively selected. This clonotype was obtained from a man aged 18 to 29 in good health. Some clones in this sample may be carry-over from other donors' samples. The DNA for the CDR3 is TGTGCCAGCAGCTTAGGGGTACTAGCGGGAGTGGGTACGCAGTATTTT. The encoded protein is CASSLGVLAGVGTQYF.